This TCR beta chain originates from a study of OX40 agonist ivuxolimab in advanced cancers. The CDR3 loop spans 14 amino acids. V lost 7 bases, J lost 5 bases, and 20 bases lay in between. The germline gives CDR1 SQVTM, CDR2 ANQGSEA. Profiling relied on immunoSEQ multiplex PCR, and the TCRdb table lists in-frame clones only, not all of them. This table has 100,000 or so clones, approximately 87% appearing once. Systemic immunosuppression or a history of autoimmune disease excluded patients. This clone has a single count. Sequences were derived from CD4+ or CD8+ T cells sorted from blood, sampled in a trial of the OX40 agonist ivuxolimab. The chain employs TRBV29-1 and TRBJ2-5; D remains ambiguous. The sequence was collected from an adult with an advanced solid tumor such as melanoma, head and neck, liver or kidney cancer. The chain's CDR3 is CSGRKLYQAETQYF. The CDR3 DNA sequence: TGCAGCGGAAGAAAACTCTACCAAGCGGAGACCCAGTACTTC.